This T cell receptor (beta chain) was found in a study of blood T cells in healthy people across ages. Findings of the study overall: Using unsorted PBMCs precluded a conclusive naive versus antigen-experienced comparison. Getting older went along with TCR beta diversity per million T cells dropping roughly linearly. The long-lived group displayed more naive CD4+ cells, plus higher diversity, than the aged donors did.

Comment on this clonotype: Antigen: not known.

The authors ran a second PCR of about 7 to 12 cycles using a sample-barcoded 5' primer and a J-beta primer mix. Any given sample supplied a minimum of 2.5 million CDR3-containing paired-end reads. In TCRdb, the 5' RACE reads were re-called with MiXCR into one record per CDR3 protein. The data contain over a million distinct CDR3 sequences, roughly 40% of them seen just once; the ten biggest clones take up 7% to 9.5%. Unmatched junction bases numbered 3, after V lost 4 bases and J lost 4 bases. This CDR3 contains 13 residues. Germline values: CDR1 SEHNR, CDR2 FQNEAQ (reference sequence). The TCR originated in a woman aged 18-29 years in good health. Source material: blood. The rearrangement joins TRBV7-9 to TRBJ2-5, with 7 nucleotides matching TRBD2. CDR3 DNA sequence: TGTGCCAGCAGCTCGGCGGGAGCAGAGACCCAGTACTTC. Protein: CASSSAGAETQYF.